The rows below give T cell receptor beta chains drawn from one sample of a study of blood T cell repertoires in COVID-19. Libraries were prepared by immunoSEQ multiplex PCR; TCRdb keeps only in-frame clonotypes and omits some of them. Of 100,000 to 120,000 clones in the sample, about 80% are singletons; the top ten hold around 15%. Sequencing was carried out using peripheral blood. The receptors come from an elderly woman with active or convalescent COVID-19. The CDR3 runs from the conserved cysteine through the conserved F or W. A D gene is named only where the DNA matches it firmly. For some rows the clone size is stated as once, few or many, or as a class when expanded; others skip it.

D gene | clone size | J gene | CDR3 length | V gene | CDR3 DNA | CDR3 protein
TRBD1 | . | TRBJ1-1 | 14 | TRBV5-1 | TGCGCCAGCAGGGAGACAGGGTTGAACACTGAAGCTTTCTTT | CASRETGLNTEAFF
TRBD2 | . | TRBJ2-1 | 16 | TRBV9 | TGTGCCAGCAGCTCCAGTAGCGGGAGCGAGTACAATGAGCAGTTCTTC | CASSSSSGSEYNEQFF
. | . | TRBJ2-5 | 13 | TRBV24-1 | TGTGCCACCAGTGACCCCGACCAAGAGACCCAGTACTTC | CATSDPDQETQYF
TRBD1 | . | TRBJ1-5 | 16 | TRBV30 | TGTGCCTGGAGTGACGATTCCGGGACAGTAAATCAGCCCCAGCATTTT | CAWSDDSGTVNQPQHF
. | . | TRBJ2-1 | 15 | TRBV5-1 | TGCGCCAGCAGCTTAACAGGCGGCTCCTACAATGAGCAGTTCTTC | CASSLTGGSYNEQFF
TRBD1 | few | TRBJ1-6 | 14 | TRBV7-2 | TGTGCCAGCAGCTTTGGGACAGGGATTTCACCCCTCCACTTT | CASSFGTGISPLHF
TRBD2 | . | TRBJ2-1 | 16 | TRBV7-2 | TGTGCCAGCAGCTTAGAATGGCTAGCGGGAGGAGATGAGCAGTTCTTC | CASSLEWLAGGDEQFF
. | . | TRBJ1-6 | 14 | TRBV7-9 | TGTGCCAGCGGCTCAGGGGTTAGGGATTCACCCCTCCACTTT | CASGSGVRDSPLHF
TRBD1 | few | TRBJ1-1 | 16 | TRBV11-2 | TGTGCCAGCAGCCCAGTTGGGACAGGGGGCCCCCTGACCGCTTTCTTT | CASSPVGTGGPLTAFF
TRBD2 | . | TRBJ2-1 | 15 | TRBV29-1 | TGCAGCGTTGAGCCCACTAGCGTGCTCTACAATGAGCAGTTCTTC | CSVEPTSVLYNEQFF
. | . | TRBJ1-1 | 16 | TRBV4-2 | TGTGCCAGCAGCCAAGATTCCCAACGAGGGTCCACTGAAGCTTTCTTT | CASSQDSQRGSTEAFF
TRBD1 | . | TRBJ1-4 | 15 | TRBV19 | TGTGCCAGTAGTGCGGGACAGTCAGGTTCCGAAAAACTGTTTTTT | CASSAGQSGSEKLFF
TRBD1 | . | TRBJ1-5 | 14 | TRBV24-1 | TGTGCCACCCAACGACAGGGAACAAATCAGCCCCAGCATTTT | CATQRQGTNQPQHF
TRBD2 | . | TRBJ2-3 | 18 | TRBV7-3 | TGTGCCAGCAGCTTAACCCCCGGACTAGCGGGAGACACAGATACGCAGTATTTT | CASSLTPGLAGDTDTQYF
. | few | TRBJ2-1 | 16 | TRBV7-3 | TGTGCCAGCAGCTTATCTAGGGACAAGAACTACAATGAGCAGTTCTTC | CASSLSRDKNYNEQFF
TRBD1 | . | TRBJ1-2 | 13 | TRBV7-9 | TGTGCCAGCAGCCAGGACAGGGCGTCTGGCTACACCTTC | CASSQDRASGYTF
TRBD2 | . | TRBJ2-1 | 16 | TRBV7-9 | TGTGCCAGCAGCTTAGGGCGGGGGGCGTATTTAAATGAGCAGTTCTTC | CASSLGRGAYLNEQFF
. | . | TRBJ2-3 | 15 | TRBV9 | TGTGCCAGCAGCGTAGGACTAGTTGCCACAGATACGCAGTATTTT | CASSVGLVATDTQYF
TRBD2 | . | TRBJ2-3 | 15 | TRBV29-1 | TGCAGCGTTGGTCCCGCGGGAGGTGGAACAGATACGCAGTATTTT | CSVGPAGGGTDTQYF
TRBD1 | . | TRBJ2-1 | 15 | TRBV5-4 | TGTGCCAGCAGCTCCCCCGGGACAGGGAACAATGAGCAGTTCTTC | CASSSPGTGNNEQFF
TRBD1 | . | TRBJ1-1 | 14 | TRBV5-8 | TGTGCCAGCAGCTCAGGGACAGCGCTTCGCGAAGCTTTCTTT | CASSSGTALREAFF
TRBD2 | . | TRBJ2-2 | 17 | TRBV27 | TGTGCCAGCAGACCTCTAGCGGGAGAAAAAAACACCGGGGAGCTGTTTTTT | CASRPLAGEKNTGELFF
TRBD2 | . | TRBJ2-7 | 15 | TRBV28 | TGTGCCAGCAGTTTCGGGGGGGCTCTATCCTACGAGCAGTACTTC | CASSFGGALSYEQYF
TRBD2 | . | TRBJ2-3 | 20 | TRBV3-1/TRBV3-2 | TGTGCCAGCAGCCCACGGATATCAGGACTAGCGGGAGGGCCCGGAGATACGCAGTATTTT | CASSPRISGLAGGPGDTQYF
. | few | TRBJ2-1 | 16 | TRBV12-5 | TGTGCTAGTGGTTTGGTACTTTGGAGTGCGGTCAATGAGCAGTTCTTC | CASGLVLWSAVNEQFF
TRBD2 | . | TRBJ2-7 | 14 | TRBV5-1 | TGCGCCAGCAAGAACGGACTAGCGGTCTACGAGCAGTACTTC | CASKNGLAVYEQYF
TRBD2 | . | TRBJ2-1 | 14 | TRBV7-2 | TGTGCCAGCAGAAGGACTAGCGGAATCAATGAGCAGTTCTTC | CASRRTSGINEQFF
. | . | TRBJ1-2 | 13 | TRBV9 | TGTGCCAGCAGCGCGAGCGCCGGCTATGGCTACACCTTC | CASSASAGYGYTF
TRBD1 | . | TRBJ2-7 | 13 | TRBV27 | TGTGCCAGCAGGGGACAGGGATCCTACGAGCAGTACTTC | CASRGQGSYEQYF
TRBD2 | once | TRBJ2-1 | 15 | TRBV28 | TGTGCCAGCAGTTTGGGGGGACTATCAGGACATGAGCAGTTCTTC | CASSLGGLSGHEQFF
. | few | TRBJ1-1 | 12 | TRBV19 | TGTGCCAGTAGTATCGAATACAGGGAAGCTTTCTTT | CASSIEYREAFF
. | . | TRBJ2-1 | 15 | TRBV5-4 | TGTGCCAGCAGCTTGGGGGGCACAGGGTCCAATGAGCAGTTCTTC | CASSLGGTGSNEQFF
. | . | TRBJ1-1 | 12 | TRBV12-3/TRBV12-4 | TGTGCCAGCAGAGGGGATGACACTGAAGCTTTCTTT | CASRGDDTEAFF
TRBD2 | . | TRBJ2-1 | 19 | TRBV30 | TGTGCCTGGAGTGCCCTGACTAGCGGGAGGGCCCGGATCCAGGGTGAGCAGTTCTTC | CAWSALTSGRARIQGEQFF
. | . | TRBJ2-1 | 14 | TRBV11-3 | TGTGCCAGCAGCTCTCCAGGGGCCGGCAATGAGCAGTTCTTC | CASSSPGAGNEQFF